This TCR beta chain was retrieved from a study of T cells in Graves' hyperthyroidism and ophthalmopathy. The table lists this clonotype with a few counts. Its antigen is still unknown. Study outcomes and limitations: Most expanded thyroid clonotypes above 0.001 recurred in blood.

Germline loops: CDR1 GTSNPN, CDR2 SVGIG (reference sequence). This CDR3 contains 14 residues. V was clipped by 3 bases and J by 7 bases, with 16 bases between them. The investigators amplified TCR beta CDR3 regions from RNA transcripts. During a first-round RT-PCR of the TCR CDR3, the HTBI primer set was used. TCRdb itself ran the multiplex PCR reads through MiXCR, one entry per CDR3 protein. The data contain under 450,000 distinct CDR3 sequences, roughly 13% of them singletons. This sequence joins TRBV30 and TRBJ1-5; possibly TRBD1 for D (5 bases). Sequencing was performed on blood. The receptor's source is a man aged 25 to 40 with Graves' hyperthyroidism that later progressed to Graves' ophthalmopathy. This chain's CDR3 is CAWSAGGGKQPQHF. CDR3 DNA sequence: TGTGCCTGGAGCGCGGGCGGGGGAAAGCAGCCCCAGCATTTT.